A single sample is the source of the 9 T cell receptor beta chains below, sequenced in a study of CD8+CD57+ T cells in acquired aplastic anemia. Patients chosen for sequencing had CD8+CD57+ cells that had expanded, as shown by flow cytometry. TCR beta VDJ and CDR3 profiles were obtained from a genomic DNA template. MiXCR, run by TCRdb on the reads, gives a single entry per CDR3 protein. Of 200,000 to 300,000 distinct CDR3 sequences listed, approximately 45% are singletons. Sequenced input: sorted CD4+, CD8+, or CD8+CD57+ T cells (not recorded which) from PBMCs. The receptors were sampled from a human donor with aplastic anemia.

Remarks on this clonotype: This clone may be a read error of a much larger clone one base away. V and J are TRBV7-6 and TRBJ1-1, with D tentatively TRBD1 (6 bases). The germline CDR1 and CDR2 sequences are SGHVS and FNYEAQ. Trimming shortened V by 5 bases and J by 4 bases, and 11 bases separated the two germline ends. The CDR3 contains 13 residues. CDR3 region: CASSRGGGTEAFF. The CDR3 region has the DNA TGTGCCAGCAGCCGAGGGGGGGGCACTGAAGCTTTCTTT.

The chain uses TRBV5-1 and TRBJ1-1; 7 bases line up with TRBD1. Germline CDR1 reads SGHRS; CDR2 reads YFSETQ. The CDR3 length is 16 residues. Trimming at V came to 4 bases and at J to 4 bases, leaving 13 bases not matched to a gene. The CDR3 loop is CASSLAGQGGSTEAFF. As DNA, the CDR3 is TGCGCCAGCAGCCTGGCGGGGCAGGGGGGTTCCACTGAAGCTTTCTTT.

This rearrangement joins TRBV12-3 or TRBV12-4 to TRBJ1-1; 7 bases match TRBD1. With 11 bases clipped from V and 2 bases from J, the junction kept 5 bases outside the gene matches. CDR3 length equals 12 residues. The CDR3 loop reads CAGWDRNTEAFF. The CDR3 bases are TGTGCCGGATGGGACAGAAACACTGAAGCTTTCTTT.

V usage is TRBV19 and J usage is TRBJ2-1; D remains ambiguous. The CDR3 loop spans 14 amino acids. Germline CDR1 and CDR2: LNHDA and SQIVND (reference sequence). Trimming removed 3 bases at V and 11 bases at J, with 17 bases between. CDR3 nucleotide sequence: TGTGCCAGTAGTATTTTCGCAGTACAGCCCCAGCAGTTCTTC. Residues: CASSIFAVQPQQFF.

The sample holds many counts of this clonotype. V and J are TRBV6-6 and TRBJ1-1; D is uncertain. Trimming took off 7 bases at V and 6 bases at J, with 15 bases between the two ends. CDR3 length: 13 residues. Per germline, CDR1 MNHNY and CDR2 SVGAGI (reference sequence). DNA for the CDR3: TGTGCCAGCAATACTAGATTTAGCGCTGAAGCTTTCTTT. Amino acids: CASNTRFSAEAFF.

This clonotype appeared many times. The rearrangement uses TRBV12-3 or TRBV12-4 and TRBJ1-2; a weak D match, TRBD1 (6 bases). The ends were cut back, 6 bases at V and 4 bases at J, with 18 bases in the middle. The CDR3 totals 15 residues. The CDR3 DNA reads as TGTGCCAGCAGCCCATCGCAGGACAGTATCTATGGCTACACCTTC. This gives the protein CASSPSQDSIYGYTF.

As to this clonotype: A read error may produce the germline difference seen at one junction end. The gene calls are TRBV7-8 and TRBJ2-5, with 8 positions matching TRBD2. Germline V gene lookup returns CDR1 SGHVS and CDR2 FQNEAQ. This CDR3 has 16 amino acids. The CDR3, as DNA: TGTGCCAGCACCTTAATGGCGGGGGGATACCAAGAGACCCAGTACTTC. It specifies CASTLMAGGYQETQYF.

The V call is TRBV25-1, the J call TRBJ2-5; no reliable D call. CDR3 length: 14 residues. Germline values: CDR1 MGHDK, CDR2 SYGVNS. V lost 2 bases, J lost 3 bases, and 10 bases lay in between. CDR3 nucleotides: TGTGCCAGCAGTGAAGGTGCTCAGGAAGAGACCCAGTACTTC. Translation gives CASSEGAQEETQYF.

The chain has TRBV2 and TRBJ2-5; D may be TRBD1 (6 bases). CDR3 length equals 14 residues. V gave up 6 bases and J gave up 2 bases, with 13 bases separating them. The germline V gene encodes CDR1 SNHLY and CDR2 FYNNEI. The CDR3 protein is CASSQGTAQETQYF. The DNA for the CDR3 is TGTGCCAGCAGCCAGGGGACGGCTCAAGAGACCCAGTACTTC.